The 8 T cell receptor beta chains below all came from one sample that was sequenced in a study of T cells expressing NK-cell markers (dated by TCRdb to the early 2020s). The library was built by means of 5' RACE. The sequencing machine was an Illumina HiSeq 2000. After the reads were reprocessed by TCRdb, one entry was made per CDR3 protein sequence, with no DNA. Per the sample table, the count is about 460,000 distinct CDR3 sequences. The ten largest make up 1.4% of the sample. The sequencing sample was made of blood T cells: a sorted CD56 or NKG2C T cell subset, CD4+ or CD8+ T cells, or bulk PBMC T cells (not recorded which). The receptors were gathered from a woman aged 45-65 years in good health. Donor details come from another sample of the same person, matched by shared clones.

The chain couples TRBV4-1 to TRBJ1-2; TCRdb's D call of TRBD1 is untestable without DNA. Germline assignment: CDR1 MGHRA and CDR2 YSYEKL. This CDR3 contains 15 residues. CDR3 amino acids: CASSQGAGTNYGYTF.

This CDR3 is CASSLRLGRLNTEAFF. The J gene is TRBJ1-1, the V gene TRBV5-6. CDR3 size: 16 residues. The V gene's germline CDR1 is SGHDT and CDR2 YYEEEE.

The chain recombines TRBV24-1 with TRBJ2-1; TCRdb returns TRBD2, unconfirmable since there is no DNA. Germline V gene lookup returns CDR1 KGHDR and CDR2 SFDVKD. The CDR3 has 15 amino acids. CDR3 loop: CATSALAGVYNEQFF.

The chain is built from TRBV6-1 and TRBJ2-3; TCRdb returns TRBD1, unconfirmable since there is no DNA. Germline CDR1 and CDR2: MNHNS and SASEGT. The CDR3 sequence is 17 residues long. This chain's CDR3 is CASSKGASVFPTDTQYF.

This chain uses TRBV24-1 with TRBJ2-7. This CDR3 has 13 amino acids. CDR1 and CDR2 from the germline V gene are KGHDR and SFDVKD. The CDR3 reads CATSSGGRDEQYF.

V and J are TRBV4-1 and TRBJ1-4. CDR3 length: 19 residues. Germline CDR1 MGHRA, CDR2 YSYEKL. The CDR3 spells CASSQANGRTTRRGKKLFF.

V usage is TRBV5-4 and J usage is TRBJ2-3; TCRdb designates TRBD1, a call that cannot be tested without DNA. CDR1 and CDR2 from the germline V gene are SGHNT and YYREEE (reference sequence). This CDR3 is built from 14 residues. The chain's CDR3 is CASSRGQGGLTQYF.

J is TRBJ2-5 and V is TRBV5-1; the TRBD2 assignment by TCRdb is unverifiable without DNA. This CDR3 has 18 residues. Germline V gene lookup returns CDR1 SGHRS and CDR2 YFSETQ. The CDR3 is CASSLAASGRAGIETQYF. The full variable domain, with the rest looked up from reference TRBV5-1 and TRBJ2-5, is KAGVTQTPRYLIKTRGQQVTLSCSPISGHRSVSWYQQTPGQGLQFLFEYFSETQRNKGNFPGRFSGRQFSNSRSEMNVSTLELGDSALYLCASSLAASGRAGIETQYFGPGTRLLVL.